This T cell receptor (beta chain) is from a study of T-cell reconstitution after alpha-beta-depleted transplantation in children. V shed 3 bases, J shed 4 bases, and the junction held 15 bases outside the gene matches. This CDR3 is 18 amino acids long. Molecular barcoding with unique molecular identifiers was used for the TCRbeta library. One entry per CDR3 protein, called by TCRdb with MiXCR from the PCR reads. In the table there are almost 600,000 distinct CDR3 sequences, roughly a quarter of which are singletons. This clonotype was detected only a few times. The sample consisted of PBMCs, taken before TCRalphabeta/CD19-depleted stem cell transplant. The sequence was collected from a boy under two years old with Wiskott-Aldrich syndrome, due to receive a stem cell transplant. The chain recombines TRBV12-3 or TRBV12-4 with TRBJ2-1; 7 bases are shared with TRBD2. CDR3 sequence reads: CASSLFLGGRASYNEQFF. The CDR3, as DNA: TGTGCCAGCAGTTTGTTTTTGGGGGGGAGGGCCTCGTACAATGAGCAGTTCTTC.